Listed here are 8 T cell receptor beta chains from one sample, sequenced in a study of blood T cell repertoires in COVID-19 (dated by TCRdb to 2020 to 2021). Preparation of the library involved the immunoSEQ multiplex PCR assay. TCRdb carries this immuneACCESS record with in-frame sequences only. Its versions omit some clonotypes, under half of them owing to an unresolved V gene in the studies checked, with the rest unexplained. The sample has around 240,000 clones on record, around 85% of them singletons. The ten most abundant clones make up roughly 3% of the sample. Sequences were obtained from peripheral blood. The source is a woman aged 30 to 39 who had recovered from COVID-19.

The rearrangement joins TRBV4-1 to TRBJ2-5, with TRBD1 as a possible D gene (5 bases). CDR1 is MGHRA, CDR2 YSYEKL, per germline. The CDR3 runs 16 residues. The V end lost 3 bases, the J end lost 0 bases, and 14 bases lay between the germline ends. In DNA form, the CDR3 reads TGCGCCAGCAGCCAGGCGACGACAGAGTACCAAGAGACCCAGTACTTC. It yields the protein CASSQATTEYQETQYF.

The chain couples TRBV2 to TRBJ1-6; possible D gene TRBD1, 5 bases. Germline CDR1 SNHLY, CDR2 FYNNEI. This CDR3 has 14 amino acids. V was pared by 4 bases and J by 9 bases, with 13 bases between. Here the CDR3 reads CASSGGERGSPLHF. In nucleotides, the CDR3 is TGTGCCAGCAGTGGGGGCGAAAGGGGTTCACCCCTCCACTTT.

This chain uses TRBV4-2 with TRBJ1-3; the D gene is possibly TRBD1 (5 bases). The CDR3 is 17 residues long. V dropped 0 bases and J dropped 3 bases, with 15 bases sitting between them. The germline V gene encodes CDR1 LGHNA and CDR2 YNFKEQ. For the CDR3, the DNA is TGTGCCAGCAGCCAAGAAGGGCGGCAGGGAAGTGGAAACACCATATATTTT. Protein sequence: CASSQEGRQGSGNTIYF.

The chain recombines TRBV7-9 with TRBJ2-5; TRBD1 matches at 7 bases. Germline V gives CDR1 SEHNR, CDR2 FQNEAQ (reference sequence). CDR3 length: 13 amino acids. J lost 5 bases, V lost 2 bases, and 2 bases had no gene match. The CDR3 protein is CASSLSRGETQYF. CDR3 coding DNA: TGTGCCAGCAGCTTATCCAGGGGGGAGACCCAGTACTTC.

This clone was counted once. The rearrangement links TRBV14 to TRBJ1-2; 7 nucleotides line up with TRBD1. V shed 1 base and J 3 bases; nucleotides not matched to a gene: 11. The CDR3 has 17 amino acids. Looked up from germline, CDR1 is SGHDN and CDR2 is FVKESK. CDR3 bases: TGTGCCAGCAGCCAAGGACAGGGTGAATTTTGGGACTATGGCTACACCTTC. The encoded protein is CASSQGQGEFWDYGYTF.

In its sample, this clone was seen once. The J gene is TRBJ2-3, the V gene TRBV5-1; D is ambiguous. CDR1 is SGHRS and CDR2 is YFSETQ in the germline V gene. CDR3 length equals 15 residues. Deletions cut 5 bases from V and 0 bases from J, with 13 bases between. CDR3 sequence (DNA): TGCGCCAGCAGTTATCCGGGTGGGAGCACAGATACGCAGTATTTT. Translated, it gives CASSYPGGSTDTQYF.

This clone was recorded once. This chain uses TRBV2 with TRBJ2-5; 7 positions agree with TRBD1. Losses at the gene ends were 7 bases for V and 3 bases for J; bases not matched to a gene: 14. Germline V lookup: CDR1 SNHLY, CDR2 FYNNEI. This CDR3 has 16 amino acids. CDR3 amino acids: CASTGTVDYPEETQYF. CDR3 DNA: TGTGCCAGCACGGGGACAGTCGACTATCCGGAAGAGACCCAGTACTTC.

This clone has a single count. V usage is TRBV2 and J usage is TRBJ2-7; 7 bases are shared with TRBD1. J was trimmed by 1 base and V by 2 bases; bases with no gene match: 5. Germline-derived CDR1 and CDR2 are SNHLY and FYNNEI. The CDR3 runs to 15 residues. CDR3: CASSEWKGQSYEQYF. Here the CDR3 DNA reads TGTGCCAGCAGTGAATGGAAGGGACAGTCCTACGAGCAGTACTTC. The variable domain in full, completed from reference TRBV2 and TRBJ2-7, reads EPEVTQTPSHQVTQMGQEVILRCVPISNHLYFYWYRQILGQKVEFLVSFYNNEISEKSEIFDDQFSVERPDGSNFTLKIRSTKLEDSAMYFCASSEWKGQSYEQYFGPGTRLTVT.